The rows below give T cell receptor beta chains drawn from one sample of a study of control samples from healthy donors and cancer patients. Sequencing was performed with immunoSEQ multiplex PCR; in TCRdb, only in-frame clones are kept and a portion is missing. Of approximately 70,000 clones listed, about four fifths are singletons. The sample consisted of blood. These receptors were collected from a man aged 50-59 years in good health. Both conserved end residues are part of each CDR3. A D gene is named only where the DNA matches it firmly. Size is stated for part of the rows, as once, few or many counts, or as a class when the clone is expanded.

TGCGCCAGCAGCCAAGAGAGTCCGGGGGCGCATACTAACTATGGCTACACCTTC CASSQESPGAHTNYGYTF - TRBJ1-2 TRBV4-3 few
TGCGCCAGCAGCCAAGGATCAGGTGCTAACTATGGCTACACCTTC CASSQGSGANYGYTF - TRBJ1-2 TRBV4-3 -
TGTGCCAGCTCACCTCAACAGGGGGGAACTGGAGACACTGAAGCTTTCTTT CASSPQQGGTGDTEAFF TRBD1 TRBJ1-1 TRBV18 few
TGCAGTGCTAGTTCCGGGGGTAACTATGGCTACACCTTC CSASSGGNYGYTF - TRBJ1-2 TRBV20-1 -
TGTGCCAGCACCCCCTTAGGGGGAAAAGAGACCCAGTACTTC CASTPLGGKETQYF - TRBJ2-5 TRBV6-5 -
TGTGCCAGCAGCAAAGAGCAGGACGCCTCGGGCACTGAAGCTTTCTTT CASSKEQDASGTEAFF - TRBJ1-1 TRBV21-1 -
TGTGCCACCAGTGATTCACAGACCCAGTACTTC CATSDSQTQYF - TRBJ2-5 TRBV24-1 few
TGTGCCAGCAGCTTGGGGGATACAACTACATGGGAGCAGTACTTC CASSLGDTTTWEQYF - TRBJ2-7 TRBV5-4 -
TGTGCCAGCATCCCCCCCGCTAGCGGGATAAACACCGGGGAGCTGTTTTTT CASIPPASGINTGELFF TRBD2 TRBJ2-2 TRBV6-2/TRBV6-3 -
TGTGCCACCAGTAACTTGCGGGAGAAGACCCAGTACTTC CATSNLREKTQYF TRBD2 TRBJ2-5 TRBV24-1 -
TGTGCCATCAGTGAGTCCGCGCGCAAACTAGCCAAAAACATTCAGTACTTC CAISESARKLAKNIQYF - TRBJ2-4 TRBV10-3 -
TGCGCCAGCAGTGAGACTAGCGGGAGGGGGTCGAATACGCAGTATTTT CASSETSGRGSNTQYF TRBD2 TRBJ2-3 TRBV10-1 -
TGTGCCAGCAACAAGGGGGATCAAGGCTTTCCCTATGGCTACACCTTC CASNKGDQGFPYGYTF - TRBJ1-2 TRBV27 few
TGTGCCAGTACGAAAGGGGGGATCCAAGAGACCCAGTACTTC CASTKGGIQETQYF - TRBJ2-5 TRBV25-1 -
TGTGCCACCAGCAGAGGATCGGGAGCCGGGAGCAATCAGCCCCAGCATTTT CATSRGSGAGSNQPQHF - TRBJ1-5 TRBV15 -
TGCGCCAGCAGCTTGGTGACAGGGGTTTGGACAGATACGCAGTATTTT CASSLVTGVWTDTQYF TRBD1 TRBJ2-3 TRBV5-1 -
TGTGCCAGCAGCCCCAACCCAACAACTAACCCTGGCTACACCTTC CASSPNPTTNPGYTF - TRBJ1-2 TRBV5-6 -
TGTGCCAGCAGTTACTATGCATCCGATAGCGACGAGCAGTACTTC CASSYYASDSDEQYF - TRBJ2-7 TRBV6-6 few
TGCGCCAGCAGCCAAGGAGGCCTAGCGGTCGGTGAGCAGTTCTTC CASSQGGLAVGEQFF TRBD2 TRBJ2-1 TRBV4-3 few
TGTGCCAGTAGTACTTCAGGGTTGCGCACAGATACGCAGTATTTT CASSTSGLRTDTQYF - TRBJ2-3 TRBV19 -
TGTGCCAGCAGCTGGCCCGGTGCAGGACCTGGGGAGACCCAGTACTTC CASSWPGAGPGETQYF - TRBJ2-5 TRBV5-6 once
TGCGCCAGCAGCCAAGCACTTAATAGCGACGACGTTCAAGAGACCCAGTACTTC CASSQALNSDDVQETQYF - TRBJ2-5 TRBV4-3 -